The rows below give T cell receptor beta chains drawn from one sample of a study of shared clonotypes between healthy human individuals. Clones were read by immunoSEQ multiplex PCR, and TCRdb kept only the in-frame ones, dropping some. This sample has about 820,000 clones, with 90% to 95% found just once. The specimen was naive CD8+ T cells sorted from blood. These receptors were taken from a man under 40 in good health. Both conserved end residues are part of each CDR3. A D gene is named only where the DNA matches it firmly. The listing skips clone size in some rows; elsewhere it reads once, few, many or a size class.

V gene	clone size	D gene	J gene	CDR3 protein	CDR3 DNA
TRBV19	.	.	TRBJ2-5	CASSAGTSSVETQYF	TGTGCCAGTAGTGCGGGAACATCTTCGGTAGAGACCCAGTACTTC
TRBV27	.	.	TRBJ2-2	CASSSAGGTGELFF	TGTGCCAGCAGTTCGGCTGGGGGAACCGGGGAGCTGTTTTTT
TRBV10-3	once	.	TRBJ2-7	CAISVNTVYEQYF	TGTGCCATCAGTGTGAATACGGTATACGAGCAGTACTTC
TRBV7-6	.	.	TRBJ2-2	CASSFSVTGEGTSNTGELFF	TGTGCCAGCAGCTTCTCCGTGACAGGGGAGGGAACTTCGAACACCGGGGAGCTGTTTTTT
TRBV7-6	.	TRBD1	TRBJ2-1	CASSGDRGIYNEQFF	TGTGCCAGCAGCGGAGACAGGGGAATCTACAATGAGCAGTTCTTC
TRBV7-9	.	TRBD2	TRBJ2-3	CASSPIIGSGGGGTDTQYF	TGTGCCAGCAGCCCAATTATTGGCAGTGGCGGGGGAGGCACAGATACGCAGTATTTT
TRBV7-9	.	TRBD1	TRBJ2-5	CASSDARDRALKKTQYF	TGTGCCAGCAGCGATGCCCGGGACAGGGCCTTGAAGAAGACCCAGTACTTC
TRBV18	.	.	TRBJ1-4	CASSGPATNEKLFF	TGTGCCAGCTCAGGGCCGGCAACTAATGAAAAACTGTTTTTT
TRBV5-4	.	.	TRBJ2-1	CASKSWFYNEQFF	TGTGCCAGCAAATCATGGTTCTACAATGAGCAGTTCTTC
TRBV5-1	.	TRBD1	TRBJ2-7	CASSLVQGALYEQYF	TGCGCCAGCAGCTTGGTTCAGGGGGCGTTATACGAGCAGTACTTC
TRBV6-1	.	TRBD2	TRBJ2-1	CASSEGPSGSSYNEQFF	TGTGCCAGCAGTGAAGGGCCTAGCGGGAGCTCCTACAATGAGCAGTTCTTC
TRBV11-2	.	.	TRBJ2-2	CASSAGEELFF	TGTGCCAGCAGCGCGGGTGAGGAGCTGTTTTTT
TRBV10-1	.	.	TRBJ2-1	CASSVDLGHEQFF	TGCGCCAGCAGTGTTGATCTCGGGCATGAGCAGTTCTTC
TRBV5-1	few	.	TRBJ2-2	CASSGTTAPANTGELFF	TGCGCCAGCAGCGGAACTACAGCGCCCGCGAACACCGGGGAGCTGTTTTTT
TRBV19	.	.	TRBJ1-4	CASSPTGVRTNEKLFF	TGTGCCAGTAGTCCCACGGGGGTTAGAACTAATGAAAAACTGTTTTTT
TRBV29-1	.	TRBD1	TRBJ2-7	CSAYTGDSYEQYF	TGCAGCGCGTATACAGGGGACTCCTACGAGCAGTACTTC
TRBV29-1	.	TRBD2	TRBJ2-3	CSVEGQRESPDTQYF	TGCAGCGTTGAAGGCCAGCGGGAGTCCCCAGATACGCAGTATTTT
TRBV7-9	once	TRBD1	TRBJ1-2	CASSRGDRGNYGYTF	TGTGCCAGCAGCCGAGGGGACAGGGGGAACTATGGCTACACCTTC
TRBV21-1	.	.	TRBJ2-1	CASSKAGPRVVHNEQFF	TGTGCCAGCAGCAAAGCGGGCCCTAGAGTTGTCCACAATGAGCAGTTCTTC
TRBV4-3	.	.	TRBJ1-1	CASSQDWLSSFEAFF	TGCGCCAGCAGCCAAGATTGGTTATCCAGCTTTGAAGCTTTCTTT
TRBV7-6	once	.	TRBJ1-2	CASRPREGYGYTF	TGTGCCAGCAGGCCCAGGGAGGGCTATGGCTACACCTTC
TRBV6-6	.	.	TRBJ1-2	CASSYMNRDPYGYTF	TGTGCCAGCAGTTACATGAACAGGGATCCTTATGGCTACACCTTC
TRBV29-1	.	.	TRBJ2-1	CSVGTGNEQFF	TGCAGCGTCGGGACTGGAAATGAGCAGTTCTTC
TRBV6-5	.	.	TRBJ2-1	CASSYKVLSSYNEQFF	TGTGCCAGCAGTTACAAGGTCCTGAGCTCCTACAATGAGCAGTTCTTC
TRBV13	.	TRBD2	TRBJ2-5	CASSPGTSGSGLQETQYF	TGTGCCAGCAGCCCTGGGACTAGCGGGAGTGGCTTGCAAGAGACCCAGTACTTC
TRBV28	.	.	TRBJ1-4	CASSFRANEKLFF	TGTGCCAGCAGTTTTCGGGCTAATGAAAAACTGTTTTTT
TRBV20-1	.	.	TRBJ2-7	CSASAGYEQYF	TGCAGTGCTAGTGCAGGCTACGAGCAGTACTTC
TRBV7-9	.	.	TRBJ2-3	CASSLAEESSTDTQYF	TGTGCCAGCAGCTTAGCGGAGGAGAGTAGCACAGATACGCAGTATTTT
TRBV6-4	.	.	TRBJ1-2	CASSEDRANYGYTF	TGTGCCAGCAGTGAGGACAGAGCTAACTATGGCTACACCTTC
TRBV6-6	.	.	TRBJ1-1	CASRLAVNTEAFF	TGTGCCAGCAGATTAGCGGTTAACACTGAAGCTTTCTTT
TRBV28	.	TRBD1	TRBJ2-7	CASGDLKDRPSYEQYF	TGTGCCAGCGGGGACCTGAAGGACAGGCCCTCCTACGAGCAGTACTTC
TRBV5-4	.	TRBD1	TRBJ2-3	CASSLGDRGLDTQYF	TGTGCCAGCAGCTTGGGGGACAGGGGGTTAGATACGCAGTATTTT
TRBV4-2	.	.	TRBJ2-7	CASSQMVYYEQYF	TGTGCCAGCAGCCAAATGGTCTACTACGAGCAGTACTTC
TRBV7-9	.	TRBD2	TRBJ2-7	CASSSEKSSGRGEQYF	TGTGCCAGCAGCTCAGAGAAGTCTAGCGGGAGGGGAGAGCAGTACTTC
TRBV5-1	.	TRBD1	TRBJ1-1	CASSVVGTGNTEAFF	TGCGCCAGCAGCGTTGTTGGGACAGGGAACACTGAAGCTTTCTTT
TRBV10-1	.	.	TRBJ2-1	CASSEFFGGASYNEQFF	TGCGCCAGCAGTGAGTTTTTTGGGGGAGCTTCCTACAATGAGCAGTTCTTC
TRBV7-9	.	TRBD2	TRBJ2-1	CASNQNPGLAPHPRGFF	TGTGCCAGCAACCAGAATCCGGGACTAGCGCCTCACCCAAGAGGGTTCTTC
TRBV13	.	.	TRBJ1-1	CASSLRDGPGQNTEAFF	TGTGCCAGCAGCCTAAGAGATGGTCCCGGGCAGAACACTGAAGCTTTCTTT
TRBV5-1	.	.	TRBJ2-1	CASSPKGYSSYNEQFF	TGCGCCAGCAGCCCCAAGGGCTACAGCTCCTACAATGAGCAGTTCTTC
TRBV7-9	.	.	TRBJ2-1	CASSSKATYRYNEQFF	TGTGCCAGCAGCTCGAAAGCGACATACCGTTACAATGAGCAGTTCTTC
TRBV11-1	.	.	TRBJ2-1	CASSVGYGSSYNEQFF	TGTGCCAGCAGCGTAGGGTACGGGAGCTCCTACAATGAGCAGTTCTTC
TRBV29-1	.	TRBD1	TRBJ2-7	CSVEVRGSSYEQYF	TGCAGCGTTGAAGTCAGGGGGAGCTCCTACGAGCAGTACTTC
TRBV29-1	.	.	TRBJ2-1	CSVEEPSGPSDNEQFF	TGCAGCGTTGAAGAACCCAGCGGGCCCTCAGACAATGAGCAGTTCTTC
TRBV6-6	.	.	TRBJ1-5	CASSYGRVGNQPQHF	TGTGCCAGCAGTTACGGAAGGGTTGGCAATCAGCCCCAGCATTTT
TRBV7-9	.	.	TRBJ2-7	CASRFGGNYEQYF	TGTGCCAGCCGCTTCGGCGGCAACTACGAGCAGTACTTC
TRBV11-3	.	.	TRBJ2-1	CASSLGLGNEQFF	TGTGCCAGCAGCTTAGGACTAGGCAATGAGCAGTTCTTC
TRBV15	.	.	TRBJ1-1	CATRGLGGLTEAFF	TGTGCCACCAGAGGGTTGGGGGGGCTCACTGAAGCTTTCTTT
TRBV7-9	.	.	TRBJ1-1	CATQPQDSTEAFF	TGTGCCACCCAGCCCCAGGACAGCACTGAAGCTTTCTTT
TRBV5-8	.	TRBD2	TRBJ2-2	CASSWTGLAETATGELFF	TGTGCCAGCAGCTGGACGGGACTAGCGGAGACGGCCACCGGGGAGCTGTTTTTT
TRBV7-7	.	TRBD2	TRBJ2-3	CASSMRLADVTDTQYF	TGTGCCAGCAGCATGAGACTAGCGGATGTAACAGATACGCAGTATTTT
TRBV9	.	TRBD2	TRBJ2-1	CASSVAGGSYNEQFF	TGTGCCAGCAGCGTAGCTGGCGGGAGCTACAATGAGCAGTTCTTC
TRBV15	once	TRBD1	TRBJ2-5	CATSSPRQGAVETQYF	TGTGCCACCAGCAGCCCCAGACAGGGGGCGGTGGAGACCCAGTACTTC